A single sample gave rise to the 32 T cell receptor beta chains below, sequenced in a study of cytomegalovirus exposure and HLA in healthy donors. In the PCR, 60 Vbeta and 13 Jbeta primers were used. Data came from immunoSEQ multiplex PCR; TCRdb stores just in-frame clones and leaves some out. The sample has roughly 150,000 clones; about 80% are singletons. The material sequenced was PBMCs. These receptors were obtained from a man aged 35 to 55 in good health and CMV-seropositive.

The V and J genes are TRBV11-2 and TRBJ2-5; possible D gene TRBD2, 7 bases. V was clipped by 7 bases and J by 5 bases, with 17 bases between them. Germline V lookup: CDR1 SGHAT, CDR2 FQNNGV. The CDR3 is 14 residues long. The CDR3 region is CASTGGLGWETQYF. The CDR3 nucleotides are TGTGCCAGCACCGGGGGGCTCGGTTGGGAGACCCAGTACTTC.

About this clone: Other DNA sequences of this sample code for an identical CDR3. The rearrangement links TRBV13 to TRBJ2-3; D gene uncertain. There are 12 residues in the CDR3. Germline CDR1 PRHDT, CDR2 FYEKMQ (reference sequence). V lost 5 bases to trimming and J lost 2 bases, with 5 bases between them. Here the CDR3 reads CASSPITDTQYF. Written as DNA, the CDR3 is TGTGCCAGCAGCCCAATCACAGATACGCAGTATTTT.

V gene TRBV27 combines with J gene TRBJ2-5; the match to TRBD2 covers 8 bases. Unmatched junction bases numbered 9, after V lost 3 bases and J lost 9 bases. Germline V gives CDR1 MNHEY, CDR2 SMNVEV (reference sequence). This CDR3 has 14 amino acids. The CDR3 DNA reads as TGTGCCAGCAGTTTCGCGGGAGGTCCCGAGGCCCAGTACTTC. It yields the protein CASSFAGGPEAQYF.

The chain employs TRBV19 and TRBJ2-1; 10 bases align to TRBD2. After removal of 6 bases from V and 0 bases from J, the junction contained 14 bases not matched to a gene. This CDR3 is 19 amino acids long. Per germline, CDR1 LNHDA and CDR2 SQIVND (reference sequence). CDR3 amino acids: CASRSIDGLAVSSYNEQFF. Here the CDR3 DNA reads TGTGCCAGTAGAAGTATAGATGGACTAGCGGTAAGCTCCTACAATGAGCAGTTCTTC.

This chain uses TRBV18 with TRBJ1-1, with TRBD1 matching over 7 bases. Germline CDR1 KGHSH, CDR2 LQKENI. V shed 3 bases, J shed 6 bases, and the junction held 7 bases outside the gene matches. The CDR3 length is 14 residues. CDR3 in DNA: TGTGCCAGCTCACCGGGACAGCGAGGCGCTGAAGCTTTCTTT. Amino acids: CASSPGQRGAEAFF.

The chain employs TRBV7-9 and TRBJ2-1; TRBD2 aligns across 14 bases. V was clipped by 5 bases and J by 5 bases; unmatched bases: 8. This CDR3 is 17 amino acids long. Germline loops: CDR1 SEHNR, CDR2 FQNEAQ (reference sequence). CDR3 in DNA: TGTGCCAGCAGCGCTCGGACTAGCGGGAGGATTAACAATGAGCAGTTCTTC. Its translation is CASSARTSGRINNEQFF. The full variable domain, with the rest looked up from reference TRBV7-9 and TRBJ2-1, is DTGVSQNPRHKITKRGQNVTFRCDPISEHNRLYWYRQTLGQGPEFLTYFQNEAQLEKSRLLSDRFSAERPKGSFSTLEIQRTEQGDSAMYLCASSARTSGRINNEQFFGPGTRLTVL.

The V gene is TRBV15, the J gene TRBJ2-1, with 8 bases matching TRBD2. Germline loops: CDR1 LNHNV, CDR2 YYDKDF (reference sequence). V was pared by 5 bases and J by 13 bases, with 16 bases of the junction left unmatched. This CDR3 is 15 amino acids long. The chain's CDR3 is CATSPSGSDRNPQFF. CDR3 bases: TGTGCCACCAGCCCAAGCGGGAGTGACAGGAACCCCCAGTTCTTC.

The chain is built from TRBV14 and TRBJ2-7; 8 nucleotides align to TRBD2. This CDR3 has 17 residues. CDR1 SGHDN and CDR2 FVKESK come from the germline V gene. V shed 0 bases and J 6 bases; nucleotides not matched to a gene: 13. Here the CDR3 DNA reads TGTGCCAGCAGCCAAGAGGGAACTGGAAGCGGGAGTTTCGAGCAGTACTTC. Translated: CASSQEGTGSGSFEQYF.

This chain joins TRBV6-5 and TRBJ1-5; 8 bases align to TRBD1. This CDR3 contains 15 residues. Germline values: CDR1 MNHEY, CDR2 SVGAGI. V dropped 6 bases and J dropped 4; count of bases not matched to a gene: 8. The chain's CDR3 is CASRSGTGYNQPQHF. The CDR3 coding sequence is TGTGCCAGCAGATCCGGGACAGGCTATAATCAGCCCCAGCATTTT.

The chain combines TRBV15 with TRBJ2-2; 7 bases fit TRBD2. The J segment lost 0 bases and the V segment lost 0 bases, leaving 22 bases of the junction unmatched. Germline lookup yields CDR1 LNHNV and CDR2 YYDKDF (reference sequence). The CDR3 is 23 amino acids. CDR3 protein: CATSRDGGRLAELLSTNTGELFF. The CDR3 nucleotides are TGTGCCACCAGCAGAGATGGAGGGCGGCTAGCGGAACTACTTAGCACGAACACCGGGGAGCTGTTTTTT.

This chain joins TRBV18 and TRBJ2-2; possible D gene TRBD1, 5 bases. V gave up 6 bases and J gave up 5 bases, with 16 bases separating them. Germline-derived CDR1 and CDR2 are KGHSH and LQKENI. This CDR3 comprises 15 residues. The CDR3 nucleotides read TGTGCCAGCTCGCCCAACAGGTCAAAGACCGGGGAGCTGTTTTTT. Translation: CASSPNRSKTGELFF.

The gene calls are TRBV9 and TRBJ2-5; D call uncertain. The end of the DNA aligns better with TRBJ2-7, so the J call may be wrong. The CDR3 extends over 13 amino acids. Per the germline V gene, CDR1 is SGDLS and CDR2 is YYNGEE. CDR3 sequence reads: CASSVAPHYEQYF. CDR3 in DNA: TGTGCCAGCAGCGTAGCCCCTCACTACGAGCAGTACTTC.

This clone has a handful of counts. The chain uses TRBV4-1 and TRBJ2-3, with D unclear. The CDR3 spans 15 residues. Germline loops: CDR1 MGHRA, CDR2 YSYEKL. Trimming pared 2 bases from V and 0 bases from J, leaving 9 bases between. This chain's CDR3 is CASSQPTLSTDTQYF. The CDR3 DNA reads TGCGCCAGCAGCCAACCAACCCTAAGCACAGATACGCAGTATTTT.

The gene calls are TRBV6-5 and TRBJ2-5, with TRBD2 as a possible D gene (5 bases). V lost 5 bases and J 4 bases, leaving 8 bases between the germline ends. Germline V gene lookup returns CDR1 MNHEY and CDR2 SVGAGI. The CDR3 is made up of 12 amino acids. The CDR3 spells CASSGLGETQYF. The DNA of the CDR3 is TGTGCCAGCAGTGGACTGGGAGAGACCCAGTACTTC.

This clone was counted a few times. The rearrangement links TRBV5-4 to TRBJ2-7, with a possible D match to TRBD2 (6 bases). Germline CDR1 reads SGHNT; CDR2 reads YYREEE (reference sequence). The CDR3 runs to 15 residues. Deletions cut 9 bases from V and 6 bases from J, with 25 bases between. As DNA, the CDR3 is TGTGCCATTACCGGGGCGGGGCCCGTACAAAGCGAGCAGTACTTC. It codes for CAITGAGPVQSEQYF.

The rearrangement uses TRBV4-1 and TRBJ1-5; unclear D gene. The germline V and J ends were trimmed by 0 bases and 7 bases, with 13 bases remaining between them. CDR1 is MGHRA and CDR2 is YSYEKL in the germline V gene. The CDR3 contains 15 residues. CDR3 DNA sequence: TGCGCCAGCAGCCAAGATACCCGGGGAGGGCAGCCCCAGCATTTT. Translation gives CASSQDTRGGQPQHF.

This chain links TRBV19 with TRBJ1-1; tentative D call: TRBD1 (5 bases). V lost 5 bases, J lost 2 bases, and 12 bases lay in between. CDR1 LNHDA and CDR2 SQIVND come from the germline V gene (reference sequence). The length of the CDR3 is 14 residues. The CDR3 spells CASSSRGVNTEAFF. CDR3 in DNA: TGTGCCAGTAGTTCCCGGGGGGTAAACACTGAAGCTTTCTTT.

The V gene is TRBV5-1, the J gene TRBJ2-1; 7 bases are a match to TRBD2. Germline trimming cut 4 bases from V and 3 bases from J; bases unmatched to any gene: 7. The CDR3 sequence is 15 residues long. Per germline, CDR1 SGHRS and CDR2 YFSETQ. The CDR3 reads CASSREDSFYNEQFF. The CDR3, as DNA: TGCGCCAGCAGCCGGGAGGACTCTTTCTACAATGAGCAGTTCTTC.

J is TRBJ2-7 and V is TRBV19; TRBD1 agrees at 10 bases. The CDR3 runs 15 residues. The germline gives CDR1 LNHDA, CDR2 SQIVND (reference sequence). V was pared by 4 bases and J by 1 base, with 4 bases of the junction left unmatched. The CDR3 loop reads CASSRGQGSSYEQYF. The CDR3 DNA reads TGTGCCAGTAGTAGGGGACAGGGGAGTTCCTACGAGCAGTACTTC.

V gene TRBV6-5 combines with J gene TRBJ2-1, with D maybe TRBD2 (5 bases). From germline, CDR1 is MNHEY and CDR2 SVGAGI. Trimming stripped 2 bases from V and 6 bases from J, with 8 bases between. This CDR3 is built from 13 residues. Here the CDR3 DNA reads TGTGCCAGCAGTTACATACTAGGCAATGAGCAGTTCTTC. The encoded protein is CASSYILGNEQFF.

The chain links TRBV4-1 to TRBJ2-6, with 9 bases identical to TRBD1. The germline V gene has CDR1 MGHRA and CDR2 YSYEKL. CDR3 length: 17 residues. After removal of 0 bases from V and 5 bases from J, the junction contained 5 bases not matched to a gene. The CDR3 nucleotides are TGCGCCAGCAGCCAAGATTTGGACAGGGGTAGGGCCAACGTCCTGACTTTC. Amino acids: CASSQDLDRGRANVLTF.

V gene TRBV6-5 combines with J gene TRBJ1-3; D remains unclear. The V end lost 5 bases, the J end lost 4 bases, and 12 bases lay between the germline ends. The CDR3 contains 14 residues. The germline V gene has CDR1 MNHEY and CDR2 SVGAGI. CDR3 bases: TGTGCCAGCAGTGAAAGCGGGGTCGGAAACACCATATATTTT. Protein: CASSESGVGNTIYF.

This clone was counted only a few times. The rearrangement uses TRBV7-6 and TRBJ1-2, with 7 bases identical to TRBD1. Germline V gene lookup returns CDR1 SGHVS and CDR2 FNYEAQ. The CDR3 totals 16 residues. J lost 4 bases, V lost 4 bases, and 12 bases had no gene match. The CDR3 sequence is CASSSRTGAGSYGYTF. CDR3 in DNA: TGTGCCAGCAGCTCCAGAACAGGGGCGGGAAGCTATGGCTACACCTTC.

The chain couples TRBV7-8 to TRBJ2-5, with D unclear. V lost 2 bases to trimming and J lost 2 bases, with 9 bases between them. Germline assignment: CDR1 SGHVS and CDR2 FQNEAQ. This CDR3 contains 14 residues. CDR3 loop: CASSLPIRQETQYF. In DNA form, the CDR3 reads TGTGCCAGCAGCTTACCGATTCGGCAAGAGACCCAGTACTTC.

This clone occurred many times. V is TRBV6-1 and J is TRBJ1-1, with TRBD1 matching over 8 bases. CDR1 is MNHNS and CDR2 is SASEGT in the germline V gene. The CDR3 has 14 amino acids. Trimming took 6 bases from V and 0 from J; bases not matched to a gene: 3. The CDR3 DNA sequence: TGTGCCAGCAGGAACAGGGGGATGAACACTGAAGCTTTCTTT. It yields the protein CASRNRGMNTEAFF.

V gene TRBV4-3 combines with J gene TRBJ1-4; D perhaps matches TRBD1 (5 bases). The CDR3 contains 15 residues. Germline V gene sequence: CDR1 LGHNA, CDR2 YSLEER. V lost 3 bases, J lost 5 bases, and 13 bases lay in between. The CDR3 nucleotides read TGCGCCAGCAGCCAGCGGGGACGTAACAATGAAAAACTGTTTTTT. This sequence encodes CASSQRGRNNEKLFF.

The chain carries TRBV5-1 and TRBJ1-5, with D perhaps matching TRBD1 (5 bases). The germline V and J ends were trimmed by 3 bases and 4 bases, with 14 bases remaining between them. The CDR3 is 15 amino acids. CDR1 SGHRS and CDR2 YFSETQ come from the germline V gene. CDR3 sequence (DNA): TGCGCCAGCAGCTGGGTCGGGGGATTGAATCAGCCCCAGCATTTT. The encoded protein is CASSWVGGLNQPQHF.

The chain employs TRBV10-1 and TRBJ2-1, with 15 positions matching TRBD2. The CDR3 length is 18 residues. The J segment lost 4 bases and the V segment lost 4 bases, leaving 8 bases of the junction unmatched. The germline V gene has CDR1 WNHNN and CDR2 SYGVQD (reference sequence). CDR3 DNA sequence: TGCGCCAGCAGTGGCCTGGGGACTAGCGGGAGGTTTTACAATGAGCAGTTCTTC. Translation: CASSGLGTSGRFYNEQFF.

The CDR3 bases are TGTGCCAGCAGCTTGGGCACGAGCGGGTCGACTCGGGCCCAGTACTTC. Its protein product is CASSLGTSGSTRAQYF. The chain links TRBV5-6 to TRBJ2-5; tentatively, D is TRBD2 (6 bases). The CDR3 is 16 amino acids. The V gene lost 0 bases and the J gene lost 9 bases, with 21 bases spanning the gap. Looked up from germline, CDR1 is SGHDT and CDR2 is YYEEEE. The complete variable domain, with remaining parts taken from reference TRBV5-6 and TRBJ2-5, reads DAGVTQSPTHLIKTRGQQVTLRCSPKSGHDTVSWYQQALGQGPQFIFQYYEEEERQRGNFPDRFSGHQFPNYSSELNVNALLLGDSALYLCASSLGTSGSTRAQYFGPGTRLLVL.

The J gene is TRBJ1-3, the V gene TRBV10-3; 8 bases line up with TRBD1. V gave up 6 bases and J gave up 4 bases; unmatched junction bases: 8. This CDR3 has 15 amino acids. Germline CDR1 ENHRY, CDR2 SYGVKD. The CDR3 spells CAIRKQGGRGNTIYF. Written as DNA, the CDR3 is TGTGCCATCAGAAAACAGGGGGGAAGGGGAAACACCATATATTTT.

The chain carries TRBV7-8 and TRBJ2-5; D may be TRBD1 (6 bases). The CDR3 is made up of 14 amino acids. Germline lookup yields CDR1 SGHVS and CDR2 FQNEAQ. V was pared by 2 bases and J by 4 bases, with 11 bases between. CDR3 sequence (DNA): TGTGCCAGCAGCTTAACGAGAGGGGGAGAGACCCAGTACTTC. As protein: CASSLTRGGETQYF. Full variable domain (outside the CDR3, taken from reference TRBV7-8 and TRBJ2-5): GAGVSQSPRYKVAKRGQDVALRCDPISGHVSLFWYQQALGQGPEFLTYFQNEAQLDKSGLPSDRFFAERPEGSVSTLKIQRTQQEDSAVYLCASSLTRGGETQYFGPGTRLLVL.

The J gene is TRBJ2-3, the V gene TRBV2; D not resolved. This CDR3 region has 14 residues. The germline CDR1 and CDR2 sequences are SNHLY and FYNNEI. Between the trimmed V and J ends, which lost 1 base and 1 base, there was a span of 6 bases. CDR3 in amino acids: CASSEVLRTDTQYF. DNA for the CDR3: TGTGCCAGCAGTGAAGTGCTACGCACAGATACGCAGTATTTT.